This T cell receptor (beta chain) was identified during a study of beta chain features in type 1 diabetes. Study in general: Investigators examined approximately 100,000,000 sorted cells across all samples.

The junction had 4 bases not matched to a gene; V was cut back by 8 bases and J by 6 bases. This CDR3 spans 11 amino acids. CDR1 and CDR2 (germline): GTSNPN, SVGIG (reference sequence). Via CD45RO/CCR7/CD25/CD127/CD95/CD27, cells of the CD4+ naive, central memory, regulatory and stem cell-like memory subsets were sorted. TCRB transcripts that were expressed got sequenced, as all of the isolated RNA had been reverse transcribed. The assay was immunoSEQ multiplex PCR, and TCRdb's table has in-frame clones only and misses some. The data hold around 430,000 clones, with roughly 30% observed a single time. Concerning this clone itself: What it recognizes is unknown.

Broader study findings: The naive, central memory and Treg TCRB repertoires of patients appeared to be more similar to one another than those of healthy donors. Moderate yet significant TCRB CDR3 shortening was seen in Type 1 diabetes patients in all four CD4+ subsets.

The origin of this receptor is a man aged 18 to 29 in good health. The chain carries TRBV30 and TRBJ1-2; TRBD1 aligns across 9 bases. The sample consisted of naive CD4+ T cells from blood. The CDR3 loop is CARGQGNGYTF. CDR3 nucleotide sequence: TGTGCCCGCGGACAGGGGAATGGCTACACCTTC.